Given below is one T cell receptor beta chain in context. The data stem from a study of T cell repertoires in ileal Crohn's disease. Study-wide context: Biopsies of inflamed ileum from the surgical specimen form M0 samples.

V lost 4 bases to trimming and J lost 1 base, with 8 bases between them. Germline V gene data show CDR1 as SGHTA and CDR2 as FQGNSA. CDR3 length: 14 residues. Time point indicated: inflamed ileum from the surgical specimen. Sequencing used immunoSEQ multiplex PCR; TCRdb keeps in-frame clones, though not all of them. The sample has some 4,600 clones; less than 80% are singletons. The sequence came from an adult with Crohn's disease. The chain uses TRBV7-2 and TRBJ2-4; no firm D call. Sequences were obtained from ileal tissue. CDR3: CASSSANAKNIQYF. In DNA, the CDR3 is TGTGCCAGCAGCTCAGCGAATGCCAAAAACATTCAGTACTTC.